This passage covers 32 T cell receptor beta chains from one sample sequenced in a study of shared clonotypes between healthy human individuals. Libraries were prepared by immunoSEQ multiplex PCR; TCRdb keeps only in-frame clonotypes and omits some of them. The table includes under 650,000 clones, almost 97% detected once. Sequenced sample: naive CD4+ T cells sorted from blood. Subset indicated: CD45RA+ positively selected. The receptor source for this set is a young woman in good health.

This sequence joins TRBV5-1 and TRBJ2-7; the match to TRBD2 covers 7 bases. The germline gives CDR1 SGHRS, CDR2 YFSETQ. Unmatched junction bases numbered 8, after V lost 7 bases and J lost 4 bases. This CDR3 has 13 residues. As DNA, the CDR3 is TGCGCCAGCTCAAGCGGGAATTTATACGAGCAGTACTTC. Encoded protein: CASSSGNLYEQYF.

V is TRBV28 and J is TRBJ2-7, with a tentative D call TRBD2 (5 bases). Germline V CDR1 and CDR2: MDHEN, SYDVKM. The V end was cut by 3 bases, the J end by 12 bases, with 12 bases between. The CDR3 totals 11 residues. The CDR3 coding sequence is TGTGCCAGCAGTTTTTGGAGGAGGATGTACTTC. It yields the protein CASSFWRRMYF.

This chain connects TRBV7-7 to TRBJ1-5, with a possible D match to TRBD1 (5 bases). With 1 base removed from V and 4 bases from J, the gap between germline ends came to 8 bases. CDR3 length: 14 amino acids. Germline V gives CDR1 SSHAT, CDR2 FNYEAQ (reference sequence). The CDR3 nucleotides read TGTGCCAGCAGCTTAGACAGGAGAAATCAGCCCCAGCATTTT. Translation gives CASSLDRRNQPQHF. Full variable domain (rest looked up from reference TRBV7-7 and TRBJ1-5): GAGVSQSPRYKVTKRGQDVTLRCDPISSHATLYWYQQALGQGPEFLTYFNYEAQPDKSGLPSDRFSAERPEGSISTLTIQRTEQRDSAMYRCASSLDRRNQPQHFGDGTRLSIL.

The gene calls are TRBV18 and TRBJ1-2; maybe TRBD1 (6 bases). V lost 4 bases and J lost 8, with 17 bases in between. The CDR3 runs 14 residues. Germline loops: CDR1 KGHSH, CDR2 LQKENI. The CDR3 region has the DNA TGTGCCAGCTCACGGATAGTGGACAGCTCCGGCTACACCTTC. Translation gives CASSRIVDSSGYTF.

The V and J genes are TRBV28 and TRBJ1-1; D is possibly TRBD1 (6 bases). Trimming stripped 3 bases from V and 1 base from J, with 12 bases between. The germline CDR1 and CDR2 sequences are MDHEN and SYDVKM. This CDR3 spans 15 amino acids. The CDR3 bases are TGTGCCAGCAGTTTCCCCGGGGGCGGGAACACTGAAGCTTTCTTT. Its translation: CASSFPGGGNTEAFF.

This chain connects TRBV18 to TRBJ1-5; 7 bases are shared with TRBD1. CDR1 and CDR2 from the germline V gene are KGHSH and LQKENI. V lost 1 base, J lost 0 bases, and 9 bases stayed unmatched. This CDR3 spans 18 amino acids. The CDR3 region is CASSPRVPGTDSNQPQHF. The CDR3 DNA reads as TGTGCCAGCTCACCACGGGTCCCCGGGACAGATAGCAATCAGCCCCAGCATTTT.

This rearrangement joins TRBV6-5 to TRBJ2-2, with 8 bases identical to TRBD2. The germline gives CDR1 MNHEY, CDR2 SVGAGI. This CDR3 has 15 residues. With 5 bases clipped from V and 3 bases from J, the junction kept 5 bases outside the gene matches. DNA of the CDR3: TGTGCCAGCAGTCTTACTAGCGGATACACCGGGGAGCTGTTTTTT. Residues: CASSLTSGYTGELFF.

This sequence joins TRBV7-9 and TRBJ2-3; 12 nucleotides align to TRBD2. In germline, CDR1 is SEHNR, CDR2 FQNEAQ (reference sequence). The CDR3 totals 18 residues. Trimming took 5 bases from V and 3 from J; bases not matched to a gene: 12. The CDR3 loop reads CASSPRTSGTGITDTQYF. CDR3 sequence (DNA): TGTGCCAGCAGCCCCCGGACTAGCGGGACCGGGATAACAGATACGCAGTATTTT.

J is TRBJ2-7 and V is TRBV18; 7 bases are a match to TRBD2. V was clipped by 6 bases and J by 0 bases; unmatched bases: 8. CDR3 length: 15 amino acids. Germline V CDR1 and CDR2: KGHSH, LQKENI. The CDR3 sequence is CASSPGTTSSYEQYF. The DNA of the CDR3 is TGTGCCAGCTCCCCAGGGACTACCAGCTCCTACGAGCAGTACTTC.

The chain employs TRBV6-1 and TRBJ1-1; no definite D call. Per germline, CDR1 MNHNS and CDR2 SASEGT. Trimming stripped 7 bases from V and 7 bases from J, with 16 bases between. The CDR3 is 13 amino acids. The CDR3 DNA reads as TGTGCCAGCAACCTCCAATTCGACGGTGAAGCTTTCTTT. Protein: CASNLQFDGEAFF.

The chain combines TRBV18 with TRBJ1-1; D remains ambiguous. CDR3 size: 13 residues. Germline V CDR1 and CDR2: KGHSH, LQKENI. V was cut by 3 bases and J by 5 bases, with 10 bases left in between. CDR3 region: CASSPSDPTEAFF. DNA for the CDR3: TGTGCCAGCTCACCCAGTGACCCGACTGAAGCTTTCTTT.

The CDR3: CASSWDRGQSPLHF. The DNA of the CDR3 is TGTGCCAGCAGCTGGGACAGGGGGCAGTCACCCCTCCACTTT. V and J are TRBV6-5 and TRBJ1-6; 12 nucleotides line up with TRBD1. The CDR3 loop spans 14 amino acids. Trimming took 6 bases from V and 10 from J; bases not matched to a gene: 4. Germline V gene sequence: CDR1 MNHEY, CDR2 SVGAGI.

The V gene is TRBV6-4, the J gene TRBJ2-3; 7 nucleotides agree with TRBD2. Germline CDR1 MRHNA, CDR2 SNTAGT. The CDR3 runs to 14 residues. J lost 5 bases, V lost 0 bases, and 2 bases had no gene match. In DNA, the CDR3 is TGTGCCAGCAGTGACTCGTGGGGGGGAGATACGCAGTATTTT. Its translation: CASSDSWGGDTQYF.

The chain has TRBV15 and TRBJ2-3; 10 nucleotides agree with TRBD1. Germline V gene lookup returns CDR1 LNHNV and CDR2 YYDKDF (reference sequence). With V trimmed by 5 bases and J by 2 bases, 4 bases remained unmatched. The CDR3 runs to 15 residues. In DNA form, the CDR3 reads TGTGCCACCAGCGCCGGGACAGGGGTCACAGATACGCAGTATTTT. Translation gives CATSAGTGVTDTQYF. The full variable domain, with the rest looked up from reference TRBV15 and TRBJ2-3, is DAMVIQNPRYQVTQFGKPVTLSCSQTLNHNVMYWYQQKSSQAPKLLFHYYDKDFNNEADTPDNFQSRRPNTSFCFLDIRSPGLGDTAMYLCATSAGTGVTDTQYFGPGTRLTVL.

To note about this clone: At the DNA level, this CDR3 is encoded by other sequences in the same sample as well. V gene TRBV5-1 combines with J gene TRBJ2-5; 7 bases match TRBD1. CDR1 is SGHRS and CDR2 is YFSETQ in the germline V gene. The CDR3 is made up of 14 amino acids. V trimming: 0 bases; J trimming: 5 bases; junction bases outside the gene matches: 4. The chain's CDR3 is CASSLGQGEETQYF. The DNA for the CDR3 is TGCGCCAGCAGCTTGGGACAGGGAGAGGAGACCCAGTACTTC.

This clone was detected once. Here the CDR3 reads CSARRETEAFF. CDR3 coding DNA: TGCAGTGCTAGGCGGGAGACTGAAGCTTTCTTT. The rearrangement joins TRBV20-1 to TRBJ1-1; unclear D gene. Trimming shortened V by 3 bases and J by 5 bases, and 7 bases separated the two germline ends. The CDR3 is made up of 11 amino acids. Germline V lookup: CDR1 DFQATT, CDR2 SNEGSKA (reference sequence).

The V and J genes are TRBV19 and TRBJ2-3; 7 bases agree with TRBD2. The CDR3 extends over 13 amino acids. Germline values: CDR1 LNHDA, CDR2 SQIVND (reference sequence). V lost 7 bases to trimming and J lost 7 bases; unmatched junction nucleotides: 8. This chain's CDR3 is CASNPTSRHTQYF. The DNA of the CDR3 is TGTGCCAGTAACCCGACTAGCCGTCATACGCAGTATTTT.

The rearrangement links TRBV19 to TRBJ2-7; 7 nucleotides match TRBD1. The ends lost 4 bases at V and 2 bases at J; junction bases unmatched: 2. The CDR3 totals 13 residues. CDR1 and CDR2 (germline): LNHDA, SQIVND (reference sequence). CDR3: CASSRDSTYEQYF. CDR3 DNA: TGTGCCAGTAGTAGGGACAGCACCTACGAGCAGTACTTC.

The chain couples TRBV28 to TRBJ2-7, with 13 bases aligning to TRBD2. V shed 4 bases and J 7 bases; nucleotides not matched to a gene: 16. The CDR3 is 18 residues long. Per germline, CDR1 MDHEN and CDR2 SYDVKM. The CDR3 coding sequence is TGTGCCAGCAGTTCGTACACCCCGGGACTAGCGGGACCAGATGAGCAGTACTTC. This translates into CASSSYTPGLAGPDEQYF.

The chain has TRBV19 and TRBJ2-1, with D unclear. The CDR3 extends over 17 amino acids. Trimming left V 0 bases short and J 2 bases short, with 14 bases between. CDR1 is LNHDA and CDR2 is SQIVND in the germline V gene (reference sequence). In nucleotides, the CDR3 is TGTGCCAGTAGTATAGAGGGTGAATCTGAGGCCTACAATGAGCAGTTCTTC. Encoded protein: CASSIEGESEAYNEQFF.

This chain connects TRBV18 to TRBJ1-2; TRBD1 is a possible D gene (6 bases). CDR1 is KGHSH, CDR2 LQKENI, per germline. The V end was cut by 4 bases, the J end by 7 bases, with 25 bases between. The length of the CDR3 is 17 residues. Here the CDR3 reads CASSRPRDTYLTPGYTF. DNA of the CDR3: TGTGCCAGCTCACGCCCAAGGGACACATACCTTACTCCTGGCTACACCTTC.

V usage is TRBV11-2 and J usage is TRBJ2-3, with D possibly TRBD2 on 6 matching bases. The length of the CDR3 is 16 residues. Per the germline V gene, CDR1 is SGHAT and CDR2 is FQNNGV. V was cut by 3 bases and J by 3 bases, with 16 bases left in between. CDR3 region: CASSFRGAGITDTQYF. CDR3 DNA sequence: TGTGCCAGCAGCTTCCGCGGGGCAGGGATTACAGATACGCAGTATTTT.

V gene TRBV5-1 combines with J gene TRBJ2-5; 7 bases fit TRBD1. Germline V gene sequence: CDR1 SGHRS, CDR2 YFSETQ. The junction had 7 bases not matched to a gene; V was cut back by 3 bases and J by 11 bases. The CDR3 runs 12 residues. CDR3 coding DNA: TGCGCCAGCAGCTCACAGGGGAGAGAGCAGTACTTC. Amino acids: CASSSQGREQYF.

This chain links TRBV4-2 with TRBJ1-3; no firm D call. Germline V gene lookup returns CDR1 LGHNA and CDR2 YNFKEQ. The CDR3 extends over 15 amino acids. The V end was cut by 2 bases, the J end by 8 bases, with 16 bases between. DNA for the CDR3: TGTGCCAGCAGCCAATTACAAGTATCAATGGACACCATATATTTT. It is translated as CASSQLQVSMDTIYF.

The rearrangement links TRBV25-1 to TRBJ2-7, with TRBD1 identical over 10 bases. CDR1 is MGHDK, CDR2 SYGVNS, per germline. The CDR3 is 14 residues long. Trimming removed 4 bases from V and 2 bases from J; junction bases left unmatched: 2. CDR3 in DNA: TGTGCCAGCAGTGTCGGACAGGGGGCCTACGAGCAGTACTTC. This translates into CASSVGQGAYEQYF.

The chain couples TRBV28 to TRBJ2-7, with D maybe TRBD2 (6 bases). Deletions cut 5 bases from V and 3 bases from J, with 14 bases between. CDR1 and CDR2 from the germline V gene are MDHEN and SYDVKM. The CDR3 extends over 14 amino acids. The CDR3 sequence is CASSGAWRDYEQYF. CDR3 in DNA: TGTGCCAGCAGTGGGGCCTGGCGGGACTACGAGCAGTACTTC.

V and J are TRBV7-9 and TRBJ2-5; weak D call: TRBD1 (6 bases). V lost 5 bases and J 5 bases, leaving 18 bases between the germline ends. The germline V gene encodes CDR1 SEHNR and CDR2 FQNEAQ (reference sequence). The CDR3 totals 15 residues. CDR3 residues: CASSARSGVAETQYF. The CDR3 DNA follows: TGTGCCAGCAGCGCGCGGTCAGGGGTCGCGGAGACCCAGTACTTC.

The rearrangement joins TRBV6-1 to TRBJ1-2; D unclear. The CDR3 runs 14 residues. Trimming removed 3 bases from V and 4 bases from J, with 12 bases in between. Germline-derived CDR1 and CDR2 are MNHNS and SASEGT. CDR3 coding DNA: TGTGCCAGCAGTGATAGGGCTCCGGGCTATGGCTACACCTTC. It is translated as CASSDRAPGYGYTF.

The chain is built from TRBV14 and TRBJ2-2; 9 nucleotides agree with TRBD2. Trimming at V came to 4 bases and at J to 6 bases, leaving 9 bases not matched to a gene. Germline V gives CDR1 SGHDN, CDR2 FVKESK. The CDR3 consists of 16 residues. Here the CDR3 reads CASSPAGGPVPGELFF. DNA for the CDR3: TGTGCCAGCAGCCCCGCGGGAGGGCCTGTTCCCGGGGAGCTGTTTTTT.

This clone was counted only a few times. The chain recombines TRBV6-1 with TRBJ1-1, with 12 bases matching TRBD1. Germline loops: CDR1 MNHNS, CDR2 SASEGT. The trim removed 4 bases at V and 4 bases at J, leaving 10 bases unmatched. This CDR3 is built from 17 residues. In nucleotides, the CDR3 is TGTGCCAGCAGTGGCCAACCGGGACAGGGGGCAACCACTGAAGCTTTCTTT. It specifies CASSGQPGQGATTEAFF.

The chain combines TRBV28 with TRBJ1-1, with 7 bases identical to TRBD1. The trim removed 2 bases at V and 11 bases at J, leaving 14 bases unmatched. The CDR3 has 15 residues. The germline V gene encodes CDR1 MDHEN and CDR2 SYDVKM. The CDR3 spells CASSLTGAISVGAFF. The CDR3 DNA is TGTGCCAGCAGTTTAACAGGGGCTATCAGCGTCGGGGCTTTCTTT.

This clone appeared a single time. J is TRBJ1-1 and V is TRBV18; unclear D gene. This CDR3 contains 17 residues. Germline V lookup: CDR1 KGHSH, CDR2 LQKENI. Trimming cost V 6 bases and J 3 bases, with 23 bases left between them. CDR3 DNA sequence: TGTGCCAGCTCGGCCGACCAGCTGACGGGAAGCTACACTGAAGCTTTCTTT. Translated, it gives CASSADQLTGSYTEAFF. Filled out from reference TRBV18 and TRBJ1-1, the complete variable domain reads NAGVMQNPRHLVRRRGQEARLRCSPMKGHSHVYWYRQLPEEGLKFMVYLQKENIIDESGMPKERFSAEFPKEGPSILRIQQVVRGDSAAYFCASSADQLTGSYTEAFFGQGTRLTVV.